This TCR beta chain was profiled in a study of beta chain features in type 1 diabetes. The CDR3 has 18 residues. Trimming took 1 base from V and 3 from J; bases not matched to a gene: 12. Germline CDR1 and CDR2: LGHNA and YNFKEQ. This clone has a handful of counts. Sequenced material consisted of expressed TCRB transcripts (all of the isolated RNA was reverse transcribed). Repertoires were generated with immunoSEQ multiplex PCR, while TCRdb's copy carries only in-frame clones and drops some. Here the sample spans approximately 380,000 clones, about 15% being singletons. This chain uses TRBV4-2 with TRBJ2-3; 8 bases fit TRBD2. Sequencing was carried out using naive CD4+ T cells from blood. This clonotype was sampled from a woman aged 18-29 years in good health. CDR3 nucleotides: TGTGCCAGCAGCCAAGTTGGCGCGCCAGCGGGAGCGACAGATACGCAGTATTTT. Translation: CASSQVGAPAGATDTQYF.